A single sample gave rise to the 21 T cell receptor beta chains below, sequenced in a study of T cell responses to AZD1222 COVID-19 vaccine. Data came from immunoSEQ multiplex PCR; TCRdb stores just in-frame clones and leaves some out. The sample includes about 140,000 clones, 75% to 90% of them seen just once. The starting material was peripheral blood, obtained on day 0 of AZD1222 vaccination. All receptors derive from an adult in good health.

The rearrangement uses TRBV7-6 and TRBJ1-3, with no clear D. This CDR3 has 16 amino acids. Germline CDR1 reads SGHVS; CDR2 reads FNYEAQ. With 0 bases removed from V and 0 bases from J, the gap between germline ends came to 9 bases. The CDR3 reads CASSLAQVYSGNTIYF. The CDR3 region has the DNA TGTGCCAGCAGCTTAGCGCAGGTCTACTCTGGAAACACCATATATTTT.

The chain uses TRBV27 and TRBJ1-2, with a possible D match to TRBD1 (6 bases). The germline V gene has CDR1 MNHEY and CDR2 SMNVEV (reference sequence). The CDR3 contains 14 residues. Trimming took off 2 bases at V and 6 bases at J, with 13 bases between the two ends. CDR3 DNA: TGTGCCAGCAGTTTAAGGGGGGCAATGAATGGCTACACCTTC. Protein sequence: CASSLRGAMNGYTF.

The genes are TRBV6-1 and TRBJ1-2; D gene unclear. Germline loops: CDR1 MNHNS, CDR2 SASEGT. V lost 2 bases, J lost 2 bases, and 12 bases lay in between. CDR3 size: 15 residues. CDR3 sequence reads: CASSEMMGSNYGYTF. The DNA for the CDR3 is TGTGCCAGCAGTGAAATGATGGGCAGCAACTATGGCTACACCTTC.

This clone was recorded once. The gene calls are TRBV7-8 and TRBJ1-5; D uncertain. CDR1 is SGHVS and CDR2 is FQNEAQ in the germline V gene. The ends were cut back, 3 bases at V and 5 bases at J, with 23 bases in the middle. This CDR3 has 18 residues. Written as DNA, the CDR3 is TGTGCCAGCAGCTTTACCCTGCGGAGGGAGGGCGTTTATCAGCCCCAGCATTTT. It codes for CASSFTLRREGVYQPQHF.

The rearrangement uses TRBV12-3 or TRBV12-4 and TRBJ1-1; D is ambiguous. This CDR3 has 12 amino acids. The ends were cut back, 6 bases at V and 2 bases at J, with 7 bases in the middle. The chain's CDR3 is CASRPQNTEAFF. CDR3 nucleotides: TGTGCCAGCAGACCCCAAAACACTGAAGCTTTCTTT.

The chain carries TRBV7-8 and TRBJ1-2; 8 bases fit TRBD1. J lost 6 bases, V lost 1 base, and 1 base had no gene match. Germline loops: CDR1 SGHVS, CDR2 FQNEAQ. CDR3 size: 13 residues. CDR3 amino acids: CASSLGTGNGYTF. The CDR3 DNA reads as TGTGCCAGCAGCTTAGGGACAGGGAATGGCTACACCTTC.

This chain links TRBV5-8 with TRBJ2-7, with D perhaps TRBD2 (6 bases). The V gene's germline CDR1 is SGHTS and CDR2 YDEGEE. The CDR3 extends over 15 amino acids. V was clipped by 4 bases and J by 3 bases, with 17 bases between them. As DNA, the CDR3 is TGTGCCAGCAGCCACGGGTTCGGGAGAGGCTACGAGCAGTACTTC. It codes for CASSHGFGRGYEQYF.

This rearrangement joins TRBV5-1 to TRBJ1-6; D gene ambiguous. The germline gives CDR1 SGHRS, CDR2 YFSETQ. The CDR3 spans 13 residues. Trimming removed 4 bases from V and 10 bases from J, with 12 bases in between. CDR3 nucleotide sequence: TGCGCCAGCAGCCCCCTACCCGAATCACCCCTCCACTTT. Amino acids: CASSPLPESPLHF.

The chain uses TRBV4-1 and TRBJ2-7; D ambiguous. V was pared by 0 bases and J by 3 bases, with 12 bases between. Germline CDR1 reads MGHRA; CDR2 reads YSYEKL. This CDR3 is built from 15 residues. The CDR3 DNA reads as TGCGCCAGCAGCCAAGACGAGCAGAGAGTCTACGAGCAGTACTTC. Amino acids: CASSQDEQRVYEQYF.

This chain uses TRBV5-4 with TRBJ1-3, with 8 bases fitting TRBD1. The CDR3 is made up of 15 amino acids. CDR1 SGHNT and CDR2 YYREEE come from the germline V gene (reference sequence). V shed 2 bases, J shed 4 bases, and the junction held 5 bases outside the gene matches. The CDR3 loop is CASSFDRGEGNTIYF. The CDR3 nucleotides read TGTGCCAGCAGCTTCGACAGGGGCGAAGGAAACACCATATATTTT.

V and J are TRBV5-6 and TRBJ2-5; D is undetermined. Per the germline V gene, CDR1 is SGHDT and CDR2 is YYEEEE. Trimming pared 4 bases from V and 3 bases from J, leaving 16 bases between. This CDR3 is 15 amino acids long. The CDR3 DNA sequence: TGTGCCAGCAGCCCACTCAACGGTCGAAAAGAGACCCAGTACTTC. Amino acids: CASSPLNGRKETQYF.

The V call is TRBV5-8, the J call TRBJ1-6; D gene unclear. The CDR3 extends over 16 amino acids. Germline V lookup: CDR1 SGHTS, CDR2 YDEGEE. The V and J ends lost 2 bases and 0 bases respectively, with 9 bases between them. The CDR3 DNA is TGTGCCAGCAGCTTTGGGGTGGCCTCCTATAATTCACCCCTCCACTTT. Amino acid sequence: CASSFGVASYNSPLHF.

This clone was seen just once. The chain couples TRBV2 to TRBJ2-3, with D unclear. V lost 3 bases, J lost 6 bases, and 4 bases lay in between. The CDR3 loop spans 11 amino acids. CDR1 and CDR2 from the germline V gene are SNHLY and FYNNEI. This CDR3 is CASSDLDTQYF. CDR3 coding DNA: TGTGCCAGCAGTGATTTGGATACGCAGTATTTT. Variable domain in full (rest from reference TRBV2 and TRBJ2-3): EPEVTQTPSHQVTQMGQEVILRCVPISNHLYFYWYRQILGQKVEFLVSFYNNEISEKSEIFDDQFSVERPDGSNFTLKIRSTKLEDSAMYFCASSDLDTQYFGPGTRLTVL.

V usage is TRBV27 and J usage is TRBJ1-4; D uncertain. This CDR3 has 15 residues. V lost 2 bases, J lost 5 bases, and 12 bases lay in between. Germline V CDR1 and CDR2: MNHEY, SMNVEV (reference sequence). The CDR3 bases are TGTGCCAGCAGTTTAACTACAGCGAGAAATGAAAAACTGTTTTTT. Translation gives CASSLTTARNEKLFF.

The gene calls are TRBV27 and TRBJ1-5; no clear D. Germline V gene data show CDR1 as MNHEY and CDR2 as SMNVEV (reference sequence). The V gene lost 3 bases and the J gene lost 2 bases, with 11 bases spanning the gap. This CDR3 comprises 15 residues. The CDR3 region has the DNA TGTGCCAGCAGTTTGCTCTGGTCCGGCAATCAGCCCCAGCATTTT. Amino acids: CASSLLWSGNQPQHF.

The chain combines TRBV9 with TRBJ2-7, with TRBD2 as a possible D gene (5 bases). Germline values: CDR1 SGDLS, CDR2 YYNGEE. The CDR3 runs to 14 residues. The V gene lost 0 bases and the J gene lost 3 bases, with 10 bases spanning the gap. In DNA form, the CDR3 reads TGTGCCAGCAGCGTAGATCCGGGGAGCTACGAGCAGTACTTC. Protein product: CASSVDPGSYEQYF.

V and J are TRBV7-2 and TRBJ2-7; TRBD2 matches at 9 bases. The trim removed 0 bases at V and 9 bases at J, leaving 6 bases unmatched. Germline CDR1 is SGHTA and CDR2 is FQGNSA. The CDR3 spans 14 residues. In nucleotides, the CDR3 is TGTGCCAGCAGCTTAGCCCTAGCGGGGAAGGGGCAGTACTTC. This encodes CASSLALAGKGQYF.

This chain uses TRBV5-4 with TRBJ1-1, with D possibly being TRBD1 (6 bases). Germline-derived CDR1 and CDR2 are SGHNT and YYREEE (reference sequence). V dropped 5 bases and J dropped 9 bases, with 14 bases sitting between them. The CDR3 is 12 residues long. For the CDR3, the DNA is TGTGCCAGCAGATCGGACAGCCTCAAAGCTTTCTTT. It is translated as CASRSDSLKAFF.

The V call is TRBV19, the J call TRBJ2-2, with unresolved D. The V end lost 4 bases, the J end lost 7 bases, and 13 bases lay between the germline ends. In germline, CDR1 is LNHDA, CDR2 SQIVND (reference sequence). This CDR3 contains 14 residues. The chain's CDR3 is CASSSVESLGELFF. CDR3 bases: TGTGCCAGTAGTAGCGTGGAGTCGCTCGGGGAGCTGTTTTTT.

This chain uses TRBV7-9 with TRBJ2-7, with unresolved D. CDR1 is SEHNR and CDR2 is FQNEAQ in the germline V gene (reference sequence). The CDR3 extends over 12 amino acids. Trimming left V 5 bases short and J 3 bases short, with 8 bases between. The DNA of the CDR3 is TGTGCCAGCAGCCTTGAGATCTACGAGCAGTACTTC. Translating it yields CASSLEIYEQYF.

This clone was counted a single time. The CDR3 DNA sequence: TGTGCCAGCAGTACCGGGACTAGCGGGAGGCGAGAGACCCAGTACTTC. Amino acid sequence: CASSTGTSGRRETQYF. V gene TRBV28 combines with J gene TRBJ2-5, with 15 nucleotides matching TRBD2. Trimming at V came to 5 bases and at J to 4 bases, leaving 5 bases not matched to a gene. Germline V gene lookup returns CDR1 MDHEN and CDR2 SYDVKM. The CDR3 loop spans 16 amino acids.